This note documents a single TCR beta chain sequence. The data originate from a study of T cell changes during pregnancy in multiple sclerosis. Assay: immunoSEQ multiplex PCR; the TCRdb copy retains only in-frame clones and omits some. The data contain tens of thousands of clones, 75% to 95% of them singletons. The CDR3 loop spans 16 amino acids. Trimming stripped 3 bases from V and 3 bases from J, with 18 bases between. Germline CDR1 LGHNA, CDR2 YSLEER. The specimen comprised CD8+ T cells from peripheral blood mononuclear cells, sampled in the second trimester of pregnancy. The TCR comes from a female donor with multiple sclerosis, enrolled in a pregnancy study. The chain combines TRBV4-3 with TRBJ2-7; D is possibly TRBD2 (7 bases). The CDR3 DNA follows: TGCGCCAGCAGCCAGGGGGGGGGCCGGCGGGACTACGAGCAGTACTTC. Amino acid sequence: CASSQGGGRRDYEQYF.